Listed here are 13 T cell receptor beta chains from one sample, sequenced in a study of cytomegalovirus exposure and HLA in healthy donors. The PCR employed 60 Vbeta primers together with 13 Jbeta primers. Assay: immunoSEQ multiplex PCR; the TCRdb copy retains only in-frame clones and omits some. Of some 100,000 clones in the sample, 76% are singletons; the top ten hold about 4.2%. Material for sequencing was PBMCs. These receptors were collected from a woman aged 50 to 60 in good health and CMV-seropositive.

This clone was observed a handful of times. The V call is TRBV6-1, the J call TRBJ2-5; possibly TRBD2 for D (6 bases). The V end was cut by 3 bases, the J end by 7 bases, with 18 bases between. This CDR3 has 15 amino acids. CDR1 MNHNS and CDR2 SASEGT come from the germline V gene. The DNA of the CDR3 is TGTGCCAGCAGTGATCAAGGAGGGACTTTGGGGACCCAGTACTTC. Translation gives CASSDQGGTLGTQYF.

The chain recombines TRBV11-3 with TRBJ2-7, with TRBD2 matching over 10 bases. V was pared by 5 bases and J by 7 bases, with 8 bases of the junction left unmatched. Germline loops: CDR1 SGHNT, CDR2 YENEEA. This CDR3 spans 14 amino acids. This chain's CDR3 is CASSLSGRAREQYF. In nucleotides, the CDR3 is TGTGCCAGCAGCCTAAGCGGGAGGGCCCGGGAGCAGTACTTC. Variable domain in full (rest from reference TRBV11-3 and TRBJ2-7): EAGVVQSPRYKIIEKKQPVAFWCNPISGHNTLYWYLQNLGQGPELLIRYENEEAVDDSQLPKDRFSAERLKGVDSTLKIQPAELGDSAVYLCASSLSGRAREQYFGPGTRLTVT.

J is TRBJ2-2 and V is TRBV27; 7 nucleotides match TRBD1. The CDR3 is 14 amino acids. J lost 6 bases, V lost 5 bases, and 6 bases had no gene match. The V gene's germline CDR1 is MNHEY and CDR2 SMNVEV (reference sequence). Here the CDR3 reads CASSLRQGSGELFF. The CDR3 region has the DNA TGTGCCAGCAGTCTAAGACAGGGTTCCGGGGAGCTGTTTTTT.

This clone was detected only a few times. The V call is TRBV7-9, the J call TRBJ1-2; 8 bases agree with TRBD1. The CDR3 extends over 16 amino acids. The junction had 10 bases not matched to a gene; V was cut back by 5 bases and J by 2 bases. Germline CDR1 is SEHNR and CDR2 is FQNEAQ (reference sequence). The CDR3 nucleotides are TGTGCCAGCAGCGCAACCGGAGACAGGGGCAACTATGGCTACACCTTC. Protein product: CASSATGDRGNYGYTF. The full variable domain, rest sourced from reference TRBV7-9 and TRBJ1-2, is DTGVSQNPRHKITKRGQNVTFRCDPISEHNRLYWYRQTLGQGPEFLTYFQNEAQLEKSRLLSDRFSAERPKGSFSTLEIQRTEQGDSAMYLCASSATGDRGNYGYTFGSGTRLTVV.

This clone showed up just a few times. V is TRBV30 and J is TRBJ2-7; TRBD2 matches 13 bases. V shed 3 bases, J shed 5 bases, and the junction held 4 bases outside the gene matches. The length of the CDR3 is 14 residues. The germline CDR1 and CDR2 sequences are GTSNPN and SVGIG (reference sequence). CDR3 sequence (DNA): TGTGCCTGGAGATCCGGGACTAGCGGGAACGAGCAGTACTTC. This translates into CAWRSGTSGNEQYF.

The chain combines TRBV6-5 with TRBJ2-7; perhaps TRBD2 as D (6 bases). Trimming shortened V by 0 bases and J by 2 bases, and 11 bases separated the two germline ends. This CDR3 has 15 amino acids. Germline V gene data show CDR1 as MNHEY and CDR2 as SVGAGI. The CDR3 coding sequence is TGTGCCAGCAGTTACTCGGGGAGGAGGACCTACGAGCAGTACTTC. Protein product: CASSYSGRRTYEQYF.

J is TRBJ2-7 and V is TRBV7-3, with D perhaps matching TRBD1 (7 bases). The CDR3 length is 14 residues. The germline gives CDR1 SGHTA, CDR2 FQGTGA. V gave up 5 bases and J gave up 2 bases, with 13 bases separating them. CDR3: CASSPGGTAYEQYF. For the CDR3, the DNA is TGTGCCAGCAGCCCAGGGGGGACAGCCTACGAGCAGTACTTC.

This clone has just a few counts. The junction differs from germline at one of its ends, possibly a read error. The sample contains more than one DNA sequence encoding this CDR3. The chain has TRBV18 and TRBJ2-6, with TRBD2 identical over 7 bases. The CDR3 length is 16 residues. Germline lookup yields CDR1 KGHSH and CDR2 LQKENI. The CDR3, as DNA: TGCACGCCGGGCGGGGACTACTTCTCTGGGGCCAACGTCCTGACTTTC. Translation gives CTPGGDYFSGANVLTF.

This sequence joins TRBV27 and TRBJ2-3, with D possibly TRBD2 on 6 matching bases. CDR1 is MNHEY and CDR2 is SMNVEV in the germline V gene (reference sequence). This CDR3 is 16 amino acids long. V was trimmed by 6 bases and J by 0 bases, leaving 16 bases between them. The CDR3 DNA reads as TGTGCCAGCAGGCCCGATTGGGGGGTGAGCACAGATACGCAGTATTTT. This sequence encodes CASRPDWGVSTDTQYF.

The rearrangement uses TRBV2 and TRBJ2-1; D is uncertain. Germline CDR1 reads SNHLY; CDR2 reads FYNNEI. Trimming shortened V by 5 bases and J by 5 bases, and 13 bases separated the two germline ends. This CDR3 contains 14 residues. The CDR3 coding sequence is TGTGCCAGCAGTTTAGAGGTGAAGAACAATGAGCAGTTCTTC. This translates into CASSLEVKNNEQFF.

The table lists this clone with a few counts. The CDR3 sequence is CASSLGGTGLGNQPQHF. The CDR3 DNA reads TGTGCCAGCAGCTTAGGAGGGACAGGGCTTGGCAATCAGCCCCAGCATTTT. V is TRBV7-9 and J is TRBJ1-5; 9 bases line up with TRBD1. Trimming at V came to 1 base and at J to 2 bases, leaving 6 bases not matched to a gene. CDR3 length equals 17 residues. Germline lookup yields CDR1 SEHNR and CDR2 FQNEAQ (reference sequence).

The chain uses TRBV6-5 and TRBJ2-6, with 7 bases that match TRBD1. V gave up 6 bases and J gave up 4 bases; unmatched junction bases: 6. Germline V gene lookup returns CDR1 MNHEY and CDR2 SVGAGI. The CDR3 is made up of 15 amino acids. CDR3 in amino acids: CASSAQGLGANVLTF. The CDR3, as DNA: TGTGCCAGCAGCGCACAGGGGCTCGGGGCCAACGTCCTGACTTTC.

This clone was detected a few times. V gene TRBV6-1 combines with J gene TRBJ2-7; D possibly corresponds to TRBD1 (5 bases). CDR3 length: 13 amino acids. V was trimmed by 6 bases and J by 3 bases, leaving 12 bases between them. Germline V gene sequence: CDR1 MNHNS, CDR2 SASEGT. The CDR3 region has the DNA TGTGCCAGCAGGACCGACAGTTACTACGAGCAGTACTTC. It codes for CASRTDSYYEQYF.